The 9 T cell receptor beta chains below all came from one sample that was sequenced in a study of cytomegalovirus exposure and HLA in healthy donors. Vbeta (60) and Jbeta (13) primers were used in the PCR. Clones were read by immunoSEQ multiplex PCR, and TCRdb kept only the in-frame ones, dropping some. The repertoire includes under 120,000 clones, 65% to 75% of them detected once, and about a tenth sits in the top ten. Input material: PBMCs. These receptors came from a middle-aged man in good health and CMV-seropositive.

This clone was seen a handful of times. The CDR3 loop is CASSPAGGVYTIYF. The CDR3 DNA reads as TGCGCCAGCTCACCAGCAGGGGGCGTCTACACCATATATTTT. This chain links TRBV4-1 with TRBJ1-3, with 8 bases identical to TRBD1. Germline trimming cut 8 bases from V and 8 bases from J; bases unmatched to any gene: 11. Germline V CDR1 and CDR2: MGHRA, YSYEKL. The length of the CDR3 is 14 residues.

This clone was seen a few times. The chain is built from TRBV7-9 and TRBJ2-7, with D possibly matching TRBD2 (5 bases). Trimming took off 8 bases at V and 9 bases at J, with 11 bases between the two ends. There are 10 residues in the CDR3. The germline V gene has CDR1 SEHNR and CDR2 FQNEAQ (reference sequence). The CDR3 DNA reads TGTGCCAGCGGAGGTCAGGCGCAGTACTTC. Its translation is CASGGQAQYF.

This chain joins TRBV19 and TRBJ2-5; D may be TRBD2 (5 bases). The CDR3 runs to 16 residues. CDR1 is LNHDA, CDR2 SQIVND, per germline (reference sequence). V lost 6 bases to trimming and J lost 1 base, with 18 bases between them. The CDR3, as DNA: TGTGCCAGTAGAACGTCCCGCCCTCGGGGCCAAGAGACCCAGTACTTC. Encoded protein: CASRTSRPRGQETQYF.

For the CDR3, the DNA is TGTGCCACCAGTACCGGGACAGTAAATGACAATGAGCAGTTCTTC. The encoded protein is CATSTGTVNDNEQFF. The gene calls are TRBV15 and TRBJ2-1, with 7 bases identical to TRBD1. CDR1 is LNHNV, CDR2 YYDKDF, per germline (reference sequence). Unmatched junction bases numbered 10, after V lost 6 bases and J lost 5 bases. CDR3 size: 15 residues.

V gene TRBV30 combines with J gene TRBJ1-1; D might be TRBD1 (5 bases). The ends were cut back, 3 bases at V and 5 bases at J, with 13 bases in the middle. CDR3 length: 13 residues. CDR1 GTSNPN and CDR2 SVGIG come from the germline V gene (reference sequence). CDR3 region: CAWRPTGETEAFF. The CDR3 coding sequence is TGTGCCTGGAGACCTACGGGGGAGACTGAAGCTTTCTTT.

The chain combines TRBV7-2 with TRBJ2-5; 9 bases align to TRBD2. Trimming removed 1 base from V and 7 bases from J; junction bases left unmatched: 4. The CDR3 has 14 residues. Germline lookup yields CDR1 SGHTA and CDR2 FQGNSA. The CDR3 loop reads CASSLVLLAGTQYF. As DNA, the CDR3 is TGTGCCAGCAGCTTAGTTTTACTAGCGGGGACCCAGTACTTC.

Here the CDR3 DNA reads TGTGCCAGTAGTTTACAAATCGGGACAGGGGGATCCTACGAGCAGTACTTC. Its protein product is CASSLQIGTGGSYEQYF. J is TRBJ2-7 and V is TRBV19; TRBD1 matches 11 bases. The CDR3 is 17 residues long. The germline V gene has CDR1 LNHDA and CDR2 SQIVND (reference sequence). Trimming cost V 5 bases and J 1 base; bases outside gene matches: 10.

CDR3 DNA sequence: TGTGCCAGCAGTTTACTGTTCGGACTCGCCTACAATGAGCAGTTCTTC. Translating it yields CASSLLFGLAYNEQFF. The chain combines TRBV27 with TRBJ2-1; possibly TRBD2 for D (5 bases). This CDR3 has 16 amino acids. Trimming left V 2 bases short and J 2 bases short, with 13 bases between. Germline CDR1 MNHEY, CDR2 SMNVEV (reference sequence).

The chain carries TRBV11-2 and TRBJ2-7; 9 nucleotides agree with TRBD1. The CDR3 contains 13 residues. The V gene end was trimmed by 5 bases and the J gene end by 6 bases; junction bases not matched to a gene: 5. From germline, CDR1 is SGHAT and CDR2 FQNNGV. The CDR3 protein is CASSRDRAREQYF. DNA of the CDR3: TGTGCCAGCAGCCGGGACAGGGCTCGCGAGCAGTACTTC. The full variable domain, rest sourced from reference TRBV11-2 and TRBJ2-7, is EAGVAQSPRYKIIEKRQSVAFWCNPISGHATLYWYQQILGQGPKLLIQFQNNGVVDDSQLPKDRFSAERLKGVDSTLKIQPAKLEDSAVYLCASSRDRAREQYFGPGTRLTVT.